These 21 T cell receptor beta chains originate from one sample sequenced in a study of cytomegalovirus exposure and HLA in healthy donors. It was with 60 Vbeta and 13 Jbeta primers that the PCR ran. TCRdb's table, derived via immunoSEQ multiplex PCR, lists solely in-frame clones and lacks some. The sample has around 210,000 clones, around 80% seen once. Sample: PBMCs. The receptors originated from a boy aged 10-17 years in good health and CMV-seronegative.

This chain connects TRBV7-9 to TRBJ2-5; a weak D match, TRBD2 (6 bases). Germline values: CDR1 SEHNR, CDR2 FQNEAQ (reference sequence). The ends were cut back, 2 bases at V and 2 bases at J, with 12 bases in the middle. The CDR3 has 15 amino acids. The CDR3 here is CASSLRGTEQETQYF. In DNA, the CDR3 is TGTGCCAGCAGCTTAAGAGGGACTGAACAAGAGACCCAGTACTTC.

This chain links TRBV7-9 with TRBJ1-2, with unresolved D. Germline CDR1 SEHNR, CDR2 FQNEAQ (reference sequence). Between the trimmed V and J ends, which lost 6 bases and 3 bases, there was a span of 14 bases. The CDR3 loop spans 14 amino acids. CDR3 region: CASSRLSVDYGYTF. CDR3 nucleotide sequence: TGTGCCAGCAGTCGACTCTCTGTGGACTATGGCTACACCTTC.

This rearrangement joins TRBV25-1 to TRBJ2-1, with 7 positions matching TRBD1. The CDR3 covers 16 residues. Germline values: CDR1 MGHDK, CDR2 SYGVNS. After removal of 2 bases from V and 7 bases from J, the junction contained 11 bases not matched to a gene. CDR3 sequence reads: CASSELRQGARNEQFF. DNA for the CDR3: TGTGCCAGCAGTGAACTGAGACAGGGTGCGCGGAATGAGCAGTTCTTC. Using reference TRBV25-1 and TRBJ2-1 for the parts outside the CDR3, the full variable domain is EADIYQTPRYLVIGTGKKITLECSQTMGHDKMYWYQQDPGMELHLIHYSYGVNSTEKGDLSSESTVSRIRTEHFPLTLESARPSHTSQYLCASSELRQGARNEQFFGPGTRLTVL.

The chain is built from TRBV30 and TRBJ1-2, with a possible D match to TRBD1 (6 bases). The CDR3 runs 13 residues. Germline CDR1 and CDR2: GTSNPN and SVGIG (reference sequence). With 0 bases removed from V and 5 bases from J, the gap between germline ends came to 10 bases. The DNA for the CDR3 is TGTGCCTGGAGTGTACAAGGGGGTTATGGCTACACCTTC. This sequence encodes CAWSVQGGYGYTF. Variable domain in full (rest from reference TRBV30 and TRBJ1-2): SQTIHQWPATLVQPVGSPLSLECTVEGTSNPNLYWYRQAAGRGLQLLFYSVGIGQISSEVPQNLSASRPQDRQFILSSKKLLLSDSGFYLCAWSVQGGYGYTFGSGTRLTVV.

Details on this clone: The germline gene is not matched at one end of the junction; a read error may be the cause. The rearrangement links TRBV9 to TRBJ2-2; maybe TRBD2 (5 bases). Germline CDR1 is SGDLS and CDR2 is YYNGEE. The CDR3 extends over 13 amino acids. The CDR3, as DNA: TGTGCCAGCAACGTAGGGAGCACCGGGGAGCTGTTTTTT. Translated: CASNVGSTGELFF.

The chain is built from TRBV11-2 and TRBJ2-3; 9 bases line up with TRBD2. CDR1 and CDR2 (germline): SGHAT, FQNNGV. The V gene end was trimmed by 2 bases and the J gene end by 5 bases; junction bases not matched to a gene: 11. This CDR3 has 17 residues. CDR3 DNA sequence: TGTGCCAGCAGCTTATTCGGCGGGGGGGCCGGGGGAGATACGCAGTATTTT. It specifies CASSLFGGGAGGDTQYF. Full variable domain (missing parts from reference TRBV11-2 and TRBJ2-3): EAGVAQSPRYKIIEKRQSVAFWCNPISGHATLYWYQQILGQGPKLLIQFQNNGVVDDSQLPKDRFSAERLKGVDSTLKIQPAKLEDSAVYLCASSLFGGGAGGDTQYFGPGTRLTVL.

The gene calls are TRBV29-1 and TRBJ2-1; 12 nucleotides align to TRBD2. This CDR3 is 18 amino acids long. V lost 2 bases to trimming and J lost 7 bases; unmatched junction nucleotides: 15. Germline V CDR1 and CDR2: SQVTM, ANQGSEA. The DNA for the CDR3 is TGCAGCGTTGAAAACCCTCTAGCGGGAGGGGTGGGTAAGAATGAGCAGTTCTTC. Protein sequence: CSVENPLAGGVGKNEQFF.

DNA of the CDR3: TGTGCCTGGAGTTTGGGTAGGGCTAGCGGGAGGACAGATACGCAGTATTTT. Residues: CAWSLGRASGRTDTQYF. The rearrangement uses TRBV30 and TRBJ2-3; 11 nucleotides line up with TRBD2. There are 17 residues in the CDR3. The germline V gene has CDR1 GTSNPN and CDR2 SVGIG (reference sequence). V gave up 2 bases and J gave up 3 bases; unmatched junction bases: 10.

This sequence joins TRBV30 and TRBJ2-5; D is unresolved. The V end was cut by 1 base, the J end by 2 bases, with 8 bases between. The V gene's germline CDR1 is GTSNPN and CDR2 SVGIG (reference sequence). The CDR3 spans 13 residues. This chain's CDR3 is CAWSGRVQETQYF. The CDR3 region has the DNA TGTGCCTGGAGTGGGAGAGTACAAGAGACCCAGTACTTC.

V and J are TRBV7-9 and TRBJ1-6, with D tentatively TRBD1 (6 bases). Germline V gene data show CDR1 as SEHNR and CDR2 as FQNEAQ (reference sequence). The CDR3 sequence is 16 residues long. V was trimmed by 5 bases and J by 7 bases, leaving 18 bases between them. The chain's CDR3 is CASSPGVLALNSPLHF. CDR3 bases: TGTGCCAGCAGCCCAGGGGTACTGGCCCTCAATTCACCCCTCCACTTT.

The rearrangement links TRBV6-5 to TRBJ2-3; D may be TRBD2 (6 bases). V lost 9 bases to trimming and J lost 1 base, with 14 bases between them. The CDR3 runs to 14 residues. Germline V gene sequence: CDR1 MNHEY, CDR2 SVGAGI. For the CDR3, the DNA is TGTGCCAGTAAAGGGGACTGGGGCACAGATACGCAGTATTTT. The encoded protein is CASKGDWGTDTQYF.

The chain employs TRBV9 and TRBJ1-4, with D unresolved. This CDR3 comprises 15 residues. Germline V gives CDR1 SGDLS, CDR2 YYNGEE. V lost 4 bases to trimming and J lost 0 bases, with 10 bases between them. The CDR3 loop reads CASSSRVATNEKLFF. As DNA, the CDR3 is TGTGCCAGCAGCTCGAGAGTGGCAACTAATGAAAAACTGTTTTTT.

This sequence joins TRBV6-5 and TRBJ2-3; D call uncertain. The V end lost 11 bases, the J end lost 4 bases, and 19 bases lay between the germline ends. Germline-derived CDR1 and CDR2 are MNHEY and SVGAGI. The CDR3 is 14 residues long. CDR3 region: CAAGRPPKSDTQYF. The CDR3 coding sequence is TGTGCCGCAGGCCGCCCCCCGAAGTCAGATACGCAGTATTTT.

J is TRBJ1-3 and V is TRBV5-8; D is unclear. The germline V and J ends were trimmed by 4 bases and 0 bases, with 14 bases remaining between them. In germline, CDR1 is SGHTS, CDR2 YDEGEE. The CDR3 covers 16 residues. The CDR3 coding sequence is TGTGCCAGCAGCCAAGACATCACTCCCTCTGGAAACACCATATATTTT. Protein sequence: CASSQDITPSGNTIYF.

The genes are TRBV7-2 and TRBJ1-6; D is possibly TRBD1 (6 bases). CDR1 is SGHTA, CDR2 FQGNSA, per germline. This CDR3 spans 19 amino acids. Trimming removed 10 bases at V and 0 bases at J, with 25 bases between. This chain's CDR3 is CATSPAPLQDSSYNSPLHF. In DNA form, the CDR3 reads TGTGCCACCTCTCCCGCCCCGTTACAGGACAGCTCCTATAATTCACCCCTCCACTTT.

The V and J genes are TRBV19 and TRBJ2-4, with 8 bases fitting TRBD2. This CDR3 has 17 amino acids. V shed 5 bases, J shed 0 bases, and the junction held 9 bases outside the gene matches. Germline loops: CDR1 LNHDA, CDR2 SQIVND (reference sequence). CDR3 nucleotides: TGTGCCAGTAGTCAACAAGCGGGGGCCGTAGCCAAAAACATTCAGTACTTC. As protein: CASSQQAGAVAKNIQYF.

The chain has TRBV5-6 and TRBJ2-7; TRBD2 might be the D (6 bases). The CDR3 runs to 15 residues. With 4 bases removed from V and 0 bases from J, the gap between germline ends came to 14 bases. Germline CDR1 reads SGHDT; CDR2 reads YYEEEE. The CDR3 sequence is CASSGGTYRSYEQYF. CDR3 in DNA: TGTGCCAGCAGCGGTGGGACTTACCGCTCCTACGAGCAGTACTTC.

The CDR3 loop is CAISVFDSQETQYF. In nucleotides, the CDR3 is TGTGCCATCAGTGTCTTTGACTCACAAGAGACCCAGTACTTC. The rearrangement links TRBV10-3 to TRBJ2-5; D gene uncertain. The CDR3 has 14 amino acids. Germline lookup yields CDR1 ENHRY and CDR2 SYGVKD. Deletions cut 4 bases from V and 2 bases from J, with 11 bases between.

V usage is TRBV2 and J usage is TRBJ2-6; 10 nucleotides align to TRBD2. Looked up from germline, CDR1 is SNHLY and CDR2 is FYNNEI. The CDR3 is 16 amino acids. Trimming at V came to 10 bases and at J to 4 bases, leaving 10 bases not matched to a gene. CDR3 in DNA: TGTGCCACCCTGGGGACTAGCGTCTCGGGGGCCAACGTCCTGACTTTC. Residues: CATLGTSVSGANVLTF. Full variable domain (rest looked up from reference TRBV2 and TRBJ2-6): EPEVTQTPSHQVTQMGQEVILRCVPISNHLYFYWYRQILGQKVEFLVSFYNNEISEKSEIFDDQFSVERPDGSNFTLKIRSTKLEDSAMYFCATLGTSVSGANVLTFGAGSRLTVL.

The chain combines TRBV5-1 with TRBJ1-2; D ambiguous. This CDR3 region has 13 residues. V lost 2 bases and J lost 6, with 11 bases in between. Per germline, CDR1 SGHRS and CDR2 YFSETQ. Here the CDR3 DNA reads TGCGCCAGCAGCTTTTCCGGGGTTGATGGCTACACCTTC. Amino acids: CASSFSGVDGYTF.

The gene calls are TRBV7-9 and TRBJ2-5, with a weak D call TRBD1 (6 bases). The germline gives CDR1 SEHNR, CDR2 FQNEAQ (reference sequence). The CDR3 length is 14 residues. V was clipped by 4 bases and J by 9 bases, with 18 bases between them. The DNA for the CDR3 is TGTGCCAGCAGCTCGACCGCGGACAGCCCGGCCCAGTACTTC. Amino acids: CASSSTADSPAQYF.